The 6 T cell receptor beta chains listed next were all sequenced from one sample in a study of monozygotic twins with inflammatory bowel disease. TCRdb reprocessed the 5' RACE reads; each CDR3 protein has one entry and no DNA is given. This table lists approximately 330,000 distinct CDR3 sequences. The sample consisted of blood. Receptors originate from a human donor with ulcerative colitis or Crohn's disease, or a healthy co-twin of an affected twin (not recorded which).

The chain carries TRBV27 and TRBJ1-1; TCRdb selects TRBD1, and the lack of DNA leaves this call unchecked. The germline CDR1 and CDR2 sequences are MNHEY and SMNVEV (reference sequence). The CDR3 is 14 residues long. The CDR3 here is CASSFGQPNTEAFF.

The chain recombines TRBV6-2 or TRBV6-3 with TRBJ1-2; absent DNA, TCRdb's TRBD1 call cannot be checked. The length of the CDR3 is 12 residues. Germline V lookup: CDR1 MNHEY, CDR2 SVGEGT. CDR3 residues: CAIDQGDYGYTF.

V is TRBV10-3 and J is TRBJ2-3; without DNA, the TCRdb call of TRBD1 cannot be checked. This CDR3 has 14 residues. The germline CDR1 and CDR2 sequences are ENHRY and SYGVKD. CDR3 sequence: CAITPGQTTDTQYF.

V and J are TRBV3-1 and TRBJ2-1; no DNA is available, so the TRBD2 call from TCRdb remains unchecked. The CDR3 sequence is 14 residues long. CDR1 and CDR2 from the germline V gene are LGHDT and YNNKEL (reference sequence). The CDR3 loop is CASSNSGSGNEQFF.

The chain employs TRBV18 and TRBJ1-2; the TCRdb call, TRBD1, lacks DNA for checking. Germline CDR1 is KGHSH and CDR2 is LQKENI. This CDR3 is built from 14 residues. CDR3: CASSPGQEIYGYTF. Using reference TRBV18 and TRBJ1-2 for the parts outside the CDR3, the full variable domain is NAGVMQNPRHLVRRRGQEARLRCSPMKGHSHVYWYRQLPEEGLKFMVYLQKENIIDESGMPKERFSAEFPKEGPSILRIQQVVRGDSAAYFCASSPGQEIYGYTFGSGTRLTVV.

The V call is TRBV5-1, the J call TRBJ2-1; lacking DNA, the TRBD2 call made by TCRdb goes unchecked. The germline V gene encodes CDR1 SGHRS and CDR2 YFSETQ. This CDR3 has 17 residues. This CDR3 is CASSLAGGLPSYNEQFF.